The rows below give T cell receptor beta chains drawn from one sample of a study of persistence of HIV-infected CD4 T cells. For these TCRs, the target antigens are not known. Libraries were prepared by immunoSEQ multiplex PCR; TCRdb keeps only in-frame clonotypes and omits some of them. The sample yields some 30,000 clones, approximately 70% seen once. This material consisted of CD4+ T cells sorted from PBMCs after approximately 18-hour stimulation, taken from a patient who received antiretroviral therapy. Receptor source: an adult man with HIV who was CMV-seropositive. Each CDR3 is given with its conserved first and last residue. The D gene is left open where the match is weak. Size is omitted from some rows. Given values are once, few, many or a class for expanded clones.

j_call,d_call,v_call,clone_size,cdr3_nt,cdr3_aa
TRBJ1-1,.,TRBV5-6,few,TGTGCCAGCAGCTGGCAACCACAGCGACGGAACACTGAAGCTTTCTTT,CASSWQPQRRNTEAFF
TRBJ1-5,.,TRBV21-1,.,TGTGCCAGCAGCTACCGGACAGGGGACAATCAGCCCCAGCATTTT,CASSYRTGDNQPQHF
TRBJ2-1,.,TRBV4-1,.,TGCGCCAGCAGCCAAGCGGGGGGCAAAAGCTCCTACAATGAGCAGTTCTTC,CASSQAGGKSSYNEQFF
TRBJ1-2,.,TRBV19,.,TGTGCCAGTAGTATAGACTACTATGGCTACACCTTC,CASSIDYYGYTF
TRBJ1-1,.,TRBV2,.,TGTGCCAGCAGGGTCTTTGTTGGGGGGCGAAATGAAGCTTTCTTT,CASRVFVGGRNEAFF
TRBJ2-3,TRBD2,TRBV7-2,.,TGTGCCAGCAGCTTAGCGGCTAGCGGGGGAAGCACAGATACGCAGTATTTT,CASSLAASGGSTDTQYF
TRBJ1-3,.,TRBV6-5,once,TGTGCCAGCACCTTATCGCAGGGGAACACCATATATTTT,CASTLSQGNTIYF
TRBJ1-5,TRBD1,TRBV15,.,TGTGCCACCAGCGACCTGAACCGGGACAGGGGGATAAGGCTTTGGAATCAGCCCCAGCATTTT,CATSDLNRDRGIRLWNQPQHF
TRBJ2-2,TRBD1,TRBV7-9,few,TGTGCCAGCAGCTCCGGGACAGGGTTTTACACCGGGGAGCTGTTTTTT,CASSSGTGFYTGELFF
TRBJ2-5,.,TRBV3-1/TRBV3-2,.,TGTGCCAGCAGCCAAGTCCCGGGCTACCAAGAGACCCAGTACTTC,CASSQVPGYQETQYF
TRBJ2-6,.,TRBV4-1,.,TGCGCCAGCAGCCAAGATCAAATAGGAACAGGATGGACCAACGTCCTGACTTTC,CASSQDQIGTGWTNVLTF
TRBJ2-7,.,TRBV5-4,once,TGTGCCAGCAGCCGGATACAGGACGAGCAGTACTTC,CASSRIQDEQYF
TRBJ2-7,TRBD1,TRBV6-1,.,TGTGCCAGCAGTGAAGGGACAGGGGGCTTTTACGAGCAGTACTTC,CASSEGTGGFYEQYF
TRBJ2-1,.,TRBV7-9,.,TGTGCCAGCAGCTTAGGGGACCTCCAAAACAATGAGCAGTTCTTC,CASSLGDLQNNEQFF
TRBJ1-1,.,TRBV3-1/TRBV3-2,few,TGTGCCAGCAGCCCTGGGCAGGGGAAGACTGAAGCTTTCTTT,CASSPGQGKTEAFF
TRBJ2-2,.,TRBV12-5,few,TGTGCTAGTGGGTTCGGACTTCCCAAGGAGAAGGGCGGGGAGCTGTTTTTT,CASGFGLPKEKGGELFF
TRBJ1-1,.,TRBV4-1,.,TGCGCCAGCAGCCAAGTCCCGACAGGCCCGGGAACTGAAGCTTTCTTT,CASSQVPTGPGTEAFF
TRBJ1-5,.,TRBV2,.,TGTGCCAGCGGGAGGGGAGGTGGGCAGCCCCAGCATTTT,CASGRGGGQPQHF
TRBJ2-7,.,TRBV7-6,.,TGTGCCAGCTCACGTTCGGGTATCGGCGAGCAGTACTTC,CASSRSGIGEQYF
TRBJ1-5,.,TRBV9,few,TGTGCCAGCAGCGACGGGACCTTCAATCAGCCCCAGCATTTT,CASSDGTFNQPQHF
TRBJ1-2,.,TRBV9,few,TGTGCCAGCAGCCAGACATACTATGGCTACACCTTC,CASSQTYYGYTF
TRBJ1-2,.,TRBV6-1,.,TGTGCCAGCAGTGAGGGTCGGGCTAACTATGGCTACACCTTC,CASSEGRANYGYTF
TRBJ1-6,.,TRBV4-1,.,TGCGCCAGCAGCTTTCGGACAGAGATTAATTCACCCCTCCACTTT,CASSFRTEINSPLHF
TRBJ2-7,.,TRBV2,.,TGTGCCAGCACCGATGGACAGAACTACGAGCAGTACTTC,CASTDGQNYEQYF
TRBJ2-3,TRBD2,TRBV5-1,.,TGCGCCAGCAGCCGCGGGGTAGCGGGGGGCACAGATACGCAGTATTTT,CASSRGVAGGTDTQYF
TRBJ1-3,.,TRBV4-1,few,TGCGCCAGCAGCCAAGTTATGACTGGAAACACCATATATTTT,CASSQVMTGNTIYF
TRBJ2-7,.,TRBV4-1,.,TGCGCCAGCAGCCAAGTGAACGAGCAGTACTTC,CASSQVNEQYF
TRBJ2-1,TRBD2,TRBV27,medium-sized,TGTGCCAGCAGTTTTTATAGCGGGGGGGCCACCTACAATGAGCAGTTCTTC,CASSFYSGGATYNEQFF
TRBJ2-2,TRBD1,TRBV19,.,TGTGCCAGTAAACCGGGACAGGGGGCTAACACCGGGGAGCTGTTTTTT,CASKPGQGANTGELFF
TRBJ1-5,.,TRBV27,few,TGTGCCAGCAGTCCTGACAGGAACCCCTTGGGGGCCCAGCATTTT,CASSPDRNPLGAQHF
TRBJ2-1,.,TRBV3-1/TRBV3-2,.,TGTGCCAGCAGCCTTCGTAGGGGTGAGCAGTTCTTC,CASSLRRGEQFF
TRBJ1-2,TRBD1,TRBV5-1,.,TGCGCCAGCAGCTTGGGCCGCCCCGCGGGACAGGGCCCTTTACCCTCTAACTATGGCTACACCTTC,CASSLGRPAGQGPLPSNYGYTF
TRBJ2-3,.,TRBV30,.,TGTGCCTGGAGTTCTGGCAGCACTAGCACAGATACGCAGTATTTT,CAWSSGSTSTDTQYF
TRBJ1-1,.,TRBV5-1,.,TGCGCCAGCAGCTCGGACACTGAAGCTTTCTTT,CASSSDTEAFF
TRBJ1-2,.,TRBV14,once,TGTGCCAGCAGCCCTGCGGCTAACTATGGCTACACCTTC,CASSPAANYGYTF
TRBJ1-4,TRBD1,TRBV7-9,.,TGTGCCAGCAGTCGACAGGGTTTAGTTGAAAAACTGTTTTTT,CASSRQGLVEKLFF
TRBJ1-2,.,TRBV3-1/TRBV3-2,.,TGTGCCAGCAGCCAAGATATTCCAGGGAGCCGCTATGGCTACACCTTC,CASSQDIPGSRYGYTF
TRBJ1-5,.,TRBV7-8,few,TGTGCCAGCAGCTCCCAGAATCGAGATCAGCCCCAGCATTTT,CASSSQNRDQPQHF